A single sample gave rise to the 7 T cell receptor beta chains below, sequenced in a study of CD4 T cells in relation to SARS-CoV-2 and coronaviruses. Their specific antigens are unknown. Unexposed donor CD4+ T cells date from 2011-2018, before the COVID-19 pandemic. The cells were cultured for roughly 11 days before CD4+ T cells were isolated. Some clones are missing from TCRdb's copy, which holds only in-frame ones; the method was immunoSEQ multiplex PCR. Of about 24,000 clones in the sample, around four fifths were seen once. Sample: CD4+ T cells from PBMCs, cultured in vitro. The source is a human donor in good health.

V is TRBV6-5 and J is TRBJ2-1, with D perhaps matching TRBD2 (6 bases). Germline V gene sequence: CDR1 MNHEY, CDR2 SVGAGI. The CDR3 has 15 residues. V lost 6 bases to trimming and J lost 4 bases, with 16 bases between them. The DNA for the CDR3 is TGTGCCAGCAGGATGGGCGGGATCTTGTACAATGAGCAGTTCTTC. Encoded protein: CASRMGGILYNEQFF.

The chain couples TRBV2 to TRBJ2-4; no definite D call. The CDR3 runs 14 residues. Germline V lookup: CDR1 SNHLY, CDR2 FYNNEI. With 8 bases removed from V and 0 bases from J, the gap between germline ends came to 11 bases. Written as DNA, the CDR3 is TGTGCCAGCGGGAACGCTCTAGCCAAAAACATTCAGTACTTC. It translates to CASGNALAKNIQYF.

In its sample, this clone was seen a few times. The chain recombines TRBV27 with TRBJ1-6; TRBD1 aligns across 8 bases. Trimming removed 7 bases from V and 6 bases from J; junction bases left unmatched: 8. CDR1 and CDR2 (germline): MNHEY, SMNVEV (reference sequence). The CDR3 has 15 amino acids. CDR3 sequence reads: CASTLQGEFNSPLHF. CDR3 DNA: TGTGCCAGCACCCTACAGGGGGAGTTTAATTCACCCCTCCACTTT.

In this sample, this clone turned up once. The genes are TRBV5-1 and TRBJ2-1, with 7 bases lining up with TRBD1. CDR1 is SGHRS and CDR2 is YFSETQ in the germline V gene. The CDR3 sequence is 14 residues long. Trimming removed 5 bases from V and 4 bases from J; junction bases left unmatched: 6. CDR3 sequence: CASSPGQEYNEQFF. The CDR3, as DNA: TGCGCCAGCAGTCCTGGACAGGAGTACAATGAGCAGTTCTTC. Filled out from reference TRBV5-1 and TRBJ2-1, the complete variable domain reads KAGVTQTPRYLIKTRGQQVTLSCSPISGHRSVSWYQQTPGQGLQFLFEYFSETQRNKGNFPGRFSGRQFSNSRSEMNVSTLELGDSALYLCASSPGQEYNEQFFGPGTRLTVL.

The J gene is TRBJ2-2, the V gene TRBV5-1; D is uncertain. The germline V gene has CDR1 SGHRS and CDR2 YFSETQ. The length of the CDR3 is 17 residues. Trimming took off 0 bases at V and 4 bases at J, with 16 bases between the two ends. CDR3 sequence reads: CASSLGAWGPGTGELFF. CDR3 bases: TGCGCCAGCAGCTTGGGGGCTTGGGGTCCCGGCACCGGGGAGCTGTTTTTT.

V and J are TRBV5-1 and TRBJ2-5, with 10 bases aligning to TRBD2. The CDR3 is 14 amino acids. J lost 1 base, V lost 4 bases, and 1 base had no gene match. Germline loops: CDR1 SGHRS, CDR2 YFSETQ. DNA of the CDR3: TGCGCCAGCAGCCCTAGCGGGAGCCAAGAGACCCAGTACTTC. Its protein is CASSPSGSQETQYF.

This clone was counted a few times. The rearrangement links TRBV15 to TRBJ2-5; D perhaps matches TRBD2 (6 bases). V was cut by 5 bases and J by 3 bases, with 13 bases left in between. The CDR3 extends over 14 amino acids. Germline CDR1 and CDR2: LNHNV and YYDKDF (reference sequence). The CDR3 sequence: CATSSRGGKETQYF. The CDR3 DNA follows: TGTGCCACCAGCTCCCGCGGCGGGAAAGAGACCCAGTACTTC.